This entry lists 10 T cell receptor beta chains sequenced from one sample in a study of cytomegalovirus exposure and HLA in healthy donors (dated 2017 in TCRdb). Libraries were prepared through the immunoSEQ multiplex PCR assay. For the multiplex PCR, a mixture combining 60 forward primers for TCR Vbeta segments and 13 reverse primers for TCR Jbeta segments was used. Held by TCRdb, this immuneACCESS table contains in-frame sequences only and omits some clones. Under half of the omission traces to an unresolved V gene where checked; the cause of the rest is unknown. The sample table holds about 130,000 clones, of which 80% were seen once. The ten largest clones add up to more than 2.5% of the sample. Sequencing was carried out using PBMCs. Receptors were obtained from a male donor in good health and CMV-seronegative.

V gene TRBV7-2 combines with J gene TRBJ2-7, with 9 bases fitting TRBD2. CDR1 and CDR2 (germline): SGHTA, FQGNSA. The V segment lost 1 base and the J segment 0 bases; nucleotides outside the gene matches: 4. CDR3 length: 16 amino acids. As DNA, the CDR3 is TGTGCCAGCAGCTTAGACGCGGGAGGGAGCTCCTACGAGCAGTACTTC. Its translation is CASSLDAGGSSYEQYF.

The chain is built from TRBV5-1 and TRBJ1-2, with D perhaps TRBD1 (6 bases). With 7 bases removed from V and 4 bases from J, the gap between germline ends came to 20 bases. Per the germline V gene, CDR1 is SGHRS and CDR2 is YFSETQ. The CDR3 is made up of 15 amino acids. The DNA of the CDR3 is TGCGCCAGCCGAGTCACCTTACAGGGCAGCTATGGCTACACCTTC. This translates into CASRVTLQGSYGYTF. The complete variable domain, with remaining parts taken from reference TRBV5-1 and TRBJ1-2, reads KAGVTQTPRYLIKTRGQQVTLSCSPISGHRSVSWYQQTPGQGLQFLFEYFSETQRNKGNFPGRFSGRQFSNSRSEMNVSTLELGDSALYLCASRVTLQGSYGYTFGSGTRLTVV.

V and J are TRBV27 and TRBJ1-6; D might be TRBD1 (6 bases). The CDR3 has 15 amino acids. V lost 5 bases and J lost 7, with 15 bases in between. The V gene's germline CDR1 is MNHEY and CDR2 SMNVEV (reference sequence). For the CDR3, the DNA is TGTGCCAGCAGTCTCCTCAGGGGTGGAAATTCACCCCTCCACTTT. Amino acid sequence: CASSLLRGGNSPLHF.

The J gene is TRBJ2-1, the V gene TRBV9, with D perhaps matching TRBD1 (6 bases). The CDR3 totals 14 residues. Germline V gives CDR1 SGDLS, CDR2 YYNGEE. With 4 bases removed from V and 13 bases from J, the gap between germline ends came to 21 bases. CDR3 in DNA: TGTGCCAGCAGCTCCCTGCGGACACAGGGCCCACAGTTCTTC. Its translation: CASSSLRTQGPQFF.

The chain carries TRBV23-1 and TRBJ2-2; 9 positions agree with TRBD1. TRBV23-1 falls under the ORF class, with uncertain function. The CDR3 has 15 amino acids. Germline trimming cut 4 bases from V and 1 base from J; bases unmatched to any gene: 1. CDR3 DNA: TGCGCCAGCAGTCCGGACAGGGGGAACACCGGGGAGCTGTTTTTT. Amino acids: CASSPDRGNTGELFF.

The CDR3 region is CASSPLLVPGSEQYF. CDR3 DNA sequence: TGTGCCAGCAGTCCCCTCCTAGTCCCTGGCTCCGAGCAGTACTTC. The rearrangement joins TRBV6-5 to TRBJ2-7, with D uncertain. This CDR3 region has 15 residues. In germline, CDR1 is MNHEY, CDR2 SVGAGI. Trimming pared 5 bases from V and 6 bases from J, leaving 20 bases between.

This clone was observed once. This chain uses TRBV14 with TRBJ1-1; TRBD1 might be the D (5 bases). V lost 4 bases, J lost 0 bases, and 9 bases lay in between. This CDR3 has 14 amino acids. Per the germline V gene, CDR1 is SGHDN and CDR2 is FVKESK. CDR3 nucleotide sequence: TGTGCCAGCAGCCCCAGACAGCTGAACACTGAAGCTTTCTTT. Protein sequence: CASSPRQLNTEAFF.

The CDR3 region is CASSVSSGTRYEQYF. The CDR3 nucleotides are TGCGCCAGCAGCGTCTCTAGCGGGACCCGATACGAGCAGTACTTC. This sequence joins TRBV4-1 and TRBJ2-7; 9 bases agree with TRBD2. This CDR3 comprises 15 residues. The germline gives CDR1 MGHRA, CDR2 YSYEKL. The V and J ends lost 5 bases and 4 bases, in that order; junction bases with no gene match: 9.

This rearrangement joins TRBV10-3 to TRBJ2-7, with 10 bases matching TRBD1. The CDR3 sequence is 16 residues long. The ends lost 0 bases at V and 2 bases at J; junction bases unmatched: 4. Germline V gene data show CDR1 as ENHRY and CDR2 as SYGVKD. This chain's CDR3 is CAISESKGTGAYEQYF. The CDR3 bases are TGTGCCATCAGTGAGTCCAAAGGGACAGGGGCCTACGAGCAGTACTTC.

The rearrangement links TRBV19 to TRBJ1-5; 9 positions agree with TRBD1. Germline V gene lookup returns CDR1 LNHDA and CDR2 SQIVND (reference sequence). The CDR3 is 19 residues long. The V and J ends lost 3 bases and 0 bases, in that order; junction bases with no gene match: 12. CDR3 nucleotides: TGTGCCAGTAGTATTGGAACTCCTGACAGGGGGGATAGCAATCAGCCCCAGCATTTT. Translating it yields CASSIGTPDRGDSNQPQHF.